The clone carrying this T cell receptor (beta chain) has ten or more counts. Its antigen is still unknown. TCRdb recomputed calls from the RT-PCR reads with MiXCR, one row per CDR3 protein. The data contain 500,000 or so distinct CDR3 sequences, 15% to 20% of them singletons. This sample stems from a study of response to subunit inactivated influenza vaccine. Study conclusions and caveats: The authors put forward the suggestion that each seasonal influenza vaccination may bring in only a limited number of new T cells.

The CDR3 extends over 13 amino acids. V dropped 4 bases and J dropped 1 base, with 7 bases sitting between them. Germline V gives CDR1 LGHDT, CDR2 YNNKEL (reference sequence). This material consisted of CD4+ T cells sorted from PBMCs, taken around 2 years after vaccination. The chain joins TRBV3-1 to TRBJ2-5; D remains unclear. This TCR was recovered from a man aged 50 to 75 who received an inactivated influenza vaccine. CDR3 bases: TGTGCCAGCAGCCCCGTGATCCAAGAGACCCAGTACTTC. Its protein is CASSPVIQETQYF.